The sequence of this TCR beta chain was determined in a study of cytomegalovirus exposure and HLA in healthy donors (dated by TCRdb to the late 2010s). In terms of the full investigation: An earlier analysis of approximately 600 of the donors reported about 290 Gb of sequence data and 100 million to 130 million unique TCR beta sequences from roughly 180 million T cells. Of the 398 genotyped donors, roughly 80% were placed in the genetic ancestry cluster associated with self-reported Caucasian donors. Donor age, sex, ethnicity and CMV serostatus were collected together with the repertoire data. Along with the roughly 710-subject first cohort, a separate validation cohort of over a hundred different subjects was used. A later analysis re-analyzed previously published TCR beta repertoires from roughly 600 donors and added high-resolution HLA genotyping to study TCR occurrence patterns. Across 300 to 500 genotyped donors of the cohort, an average of about 240,000 unique TCR beta nucleotide sequences per donor were sequenced, and roughly a sixth of those sequences were non-productive. Rather than using new phenotypic data, the later analysis identified candidate immune exposures from TCR beta sequences and from how often those sequences occurred across donors. Typing coverage varied by locus: roughly 629-640 donors for A, B, C, DRB1 and DQB1; approximately 560 for DQA1; approximately 570 for DPA1; about 450 for DPB1. An early release covering 550 to 700 HLA-typed donors comprised 250 to 350 gigabases of sequencing data and around 86 million unique TCR sequences. High-throughput TCR immunosequencing, statistical association of individual TCRs with disease status, and machine learning were combined to predict cytomegalovirus infection status. In an earlier analysis of about 590 of the donors, high-throughput TCR beta sequencing was used to judge whether each TCR beta V gene segment behaved as functional or pseudogenic. A later genetic analysis used genome-wide SNP genotypes for about 60% of the roughly 670 donors, treating that subset as a discovery cohort. The study aimed to test whether signatures of past pathogen exposure could be identified by cataloging public T cell receptors. A handful of DR-DQ haplotypes were handled as single units for association and clustering because linkage in the cohort was strong. Both class I and class II loci were covered by HLA typing, at four-digit resolution. Every discovery cohort repertoire had been produced on one sequencing platform. Using immunosequencing, the study profiled T cell repertoires from around 680 subjects and related those repertoires to cytomegalovirus serostatus.

Points on this clone: Its antigen remains unidentified. No quality values exist for individual bases; no much larger clone is one base distant.

V loses 5 bases of germline sequence and J loses 3 bases, and the interval between the two ends is 8 bases. The germline V gene provides CDR1 SGHAT and CDR2 FQNNGV. The CDR3 has 12 amino acids, counting the end cysteine and phenylalanine. The retained sequence is limited to the CDR3, 36 bases, with the frame set at the first base. Overall study outcomes, separate from this receptor: Several of the top co-occurrence clusters appeared to be linked to parvovirus B19, influenza, CMV and Epstein-Barr virus, according to a later analysis. Some IMGT-functional V segments, including TRBV6-2 and TRBV6-3, could not be told apart with the 87-base-pair reads, so those segments were excluded. The only immune exposure information available for the cohort was CMV serostatus. A later genetic analysis associated a missense DCLRE1C variant with V-gene and J-gene trimming of TCR beta chains, and an independent cohort replicated the association. Three of the identified cytomegalovirus-associated TCR beta chains were confirmed in vitro to be specific for cytomegalovirus antigens. Roughly uniform sequencing depth across donors was assumed in presence/absence analyses, although this assumption may not hold. The study listed approximately 150 TCR beta chains as associated with cytomegalovirus. In a later analysis, the rate of TCR association differed among HLA loci, with DRB1 alleles having the most associated TCRs and HLA-C alleles having the fewest. A later analysis found that HLA-associated TCR beta chains were more clonally expanded and had lower generation probabilities than equally common non-associated chains. At a false discovery rate of 0.05, a later analysis linked 16,000 or so TCR beta sequences to specific HLA alleles. In this cohort, only TCR beta chains were sequenced, and detectable features were limited by the absence of alpha or paired-chain data. According to the authors, the approach could potentially be generalized to other disease states and immunological phenotypes. Strong co-occurrence of HLA alleles, especially DR and DQ, made assigning TCR associations to individual alleles difficult. HLA typing was unavailable for some donors at each locus, so association tests used only the typed subset. Broadly in line with IMGT annotations, most TCR beta V segments showed up in productive rearrangements about 87% or about 30% of the time in an earlier analysis of 587 of the donors. Most CMV-associated TCR beta chains appeared to be HLA-restricted in a later analysis, and the HLA associations seemed to be driven largely by CMV exposure. The classifier was reported to diagnose cytomegalovirus status with high specificity and sensitivity in both the original and validation cohorts. A further reported finding was that TCR beta sequences accurately predicted the HLA-A and HLA-B alleles for most subjects in the first cohort. Most TCR sequences were observed very rarely across donors, whereas some public TCRs were present in many individuals. A later genetic analysis reported fewer N-insertions in productive TCRs among donors in an Asian-associated ancestry cluster than the roughly 670-donor mean. Because counts were too low, seventeen rarely observed V segments, including chromosome 9 orphons, were excluded from the earlier analysis of a few hundred of the donors. The sequencing pipeline was judged likely to have produced a cluster of highly shared sequence variants as a technical artifact. Linkage disequilibrium might explain the correlated functional status among segregating V segments, but an unknown experimental factor could not be ruled out.

Libraries were made using the immunoSEQ multiplex PCR assay. The multiplex PCR relied on a mix of 60 forward primers for TCR Vbeta segments and 13 reverse primers for TCR Jbeta segments. A multiplex PCR assay on genomic DNA amplified the CDR3 region of rearranged TCR beta genes. Amplified TCR beta libraries were sequenced as 87-base-pair reads on the Illumina HiSeq System. Regarding the original processing steps: In a later analysis, some 80 million unique TCR beta chains were counted across the roughly 670 repertoires, and some 10 million of these chains were shared by at least two donors. Raw reads were error-corrected and collapsed into unique sequences by a nearest-neighbor algorithm in which closely related sequences were merged to remove PCR and sequencing errors. Alignment of CDR3 sequences to IMGT reference sequences was used to assign V, D and J gene segments. For a sequence to be retained, at least a six-nucleotide match to both a V gene segment and a J gene segment was required. Rearrangements were called productive when the CDR3 lacked stop codons and stayed in frame with V and J; all others were non-productive. Following IMGT convention, CDR3 was defined as the stretch from the second conserved V-encoded cysteine to the conserved J-encoded phenylalanine. The earlier analysis of some 580 of the donors excluded any sequence lacking an unambiguous match to a single V gene segment. An earlier analysis of a few hundred of the donors called V segments functional above 56.7% productive rearrangements and segregating when the between-donor standard deviation exceeded 5%. A statistical classification framework was built for diagnosing cytomegalovirus status from the catalog of TCR beta chain sequences. V and J gene assignment, in a later analysis, came from comparing TCR nucleotide sequences with IMGT/GENE-DB human TR gene sequences. Using the TCRdist pipeline, a later analysis assigned CDR3 sequences along with most-parsimonious VDJ recombination scenarios. In a later analysis, each TCR beta chain was defined by its CDR3 amino acid sequence together with its V-gene family, and reads without a unique V-gene family were excluded. A later analysis removed nearly 600 highly shared, low-generation-probability nucleotide sequences to deal with suspected cross-contamination and a sequencing artifact. In a later analysis, a clonal expansion index for each public chain was calculated from normalized within-repertoire ranks of inferred template counts. Generation probabilities in a later analysis came from a VDJ recombination model fitted to out-of-frame rearrangements, and those results were checked against IGoR. In a later analysis, TCR-TCR, TCR-HLA and TCR-CMV co-occurrence was scored with hypergeometric tests, and a repertoire-size bias correction was applied to TCR pairs. False discovery rates were estimated in a later analysis by permuting HLA or CMV assignments 20 times. In a later analysis, co-occurring TCRs were grouped using DBSCAN, and TCRdist sequence similarity was added for clustering within HLA-allele-positive subsets. For co-occurrence clustering, repertoires with fewer than 30,000 or more than 120,000 public chains were excluded, along with about five repertoires with anomalous nucleotide sharing. The immuneACCESS repertoire file appears here via TCRdb, limited to in-frame rearrangements. These files lack a portion of the clones; in checked studies, under half of the deficit traces to unresolved V genes, and the cause of the others is not known. V, J and clone size derive from that table, while D and trimming were established from the DNA sequence. This sample gives 75,000 to 95,000 clones in total; over 75% of them show up just once. Clones ranked in the top ten supply under 15% of the sample.

The cohort comprised 550 to 700 healthy bone marrow donors. All cohort members were sampled while nominally healthy, although unrecorded immune exposures were likely present. Of the 666 cohort members, around 290 had a positive CMV serostatus and approximately 370 had a negative one, while no CMV serostatus was recorded for the donor. A peripheral blood sample was provided by each donor, and peripheral blood mononuclear cells were used for TCR beta sequencing. The Qiagen DNeasy Blood Extraction Kit was used to extract genomic DNA from the blood cell samples. This receptor chain uses TRBV11-2 and TRBJ2-7; a tentative D match to TRBD1 spans 5 bases. The receptor was derived from a human donor in good health. The sequencing input was PBMCs. DNA sequence: TGTGCCAGCAGCGACCAGGGCTACGAGCAGTACTTC. This codes for CASSDQGYEQYF.